This is a list of T cell receptor beta chains from one sample in a study of response to subunit inactivated influenza vaccine. TCRdb re-analysed the RT-PCR reads in MiXCR, keeping a single row per CDR3 protein. This sample has 550,000 to 600,000 distinct CDR3 sequences, with about an eighth found just once. This material consisted of PBMCs from blood, taken on the day of vaccination. Receptors were obtained from a man in his fifties or sixties who received an inactivated influenza vaccine. The CDR3 runs from the conserved cysteine through the conserved F or W. The order of the fields is V gene, J gene, CDR3 protein.

V gene: TRBV5-1
J gene: TRBJ2-6
CDR3 protein: CASSLVAGLSSGANVLTF

V gene: TRBV11-1
J gene: TRBJ2-1
CDR3 protein: CASSSQSYNEQFF

V gene: TRBV20-1
J gene: TRBJ2-5
CDR3 protein: CSAFNLQRERRETQYF

V gene: TRBV29-1
J gene: TRBJ2-7
CDR3 protein: CSVDGARQGTSSYEQYF

V gene: TRBV20-1
J gene: TRBJ2-3
CDR3 protein: CSATTSGGMADTQYF

V gene: TRBV28
J gene: TRBJ1-3
CDR3 protein: CASSRPPGSGNTIYF

V gene: TRBV24-1
J gene: TRBJ2-1
CDR3 protein: CATRSAGNYNEQFF

V gene: TRBV29-1
J gene: TRBJ2-1
CDR3 protein: CSAPTPLAGRYNEQFF

V gene: TRBV24-1
J gene: TRBJ1-2
CDR3 protein: CATSKGSGSGYTF

V gene: TRBV7-2
J gene: TRBJ2-3
CDR3 protein: CASSRSVTDTQYF

V gene: TRBV7-2
J gene: TRBJ2-7
CDR3 protein: CASSQGGRLSYEQYF

V gene: TRBV7-9
J gene: TRBJ1-3
CDR3 protein: CASSSASGNTIYF

V gene: TRBV12-3/TRBV12-4
J gene: TRBJ1-1
CDR3 protein: CASIPGPATSSTEAFF

V gene: TRBV3-1
J gene: TRBJ1-5
CDR3 protein: CASSDSYSNQPQHF

V gene: TRBV20-1
J gene: TRBJ2-7
CDR3 protein: CSATGQGVWEQYF